The 19 T cell receptor beta chains given below trace back to one sample, sequenced in a study of blood T cell repertoires in COVID-19. This table comes from immunoSEQ multiplex PCR, and its TCRdb copy is limited to in-frame clones, with some not included. The sample holds roughly 67,000 clones; more than 70% are singletons and the top ten take under 5%. Sequencing was performed on peripheral blood. The source is a man aged 45-65 years with acute or convalescent COVID-19.

The chain recombines TRBV30 with TRBJ1-6; TRBD1 agrees at 9 bases. J was trimmed by 8 bases and V by 6 bases; bases with no gene match: 8. Germline CDR1 is GTSNPN and CDR2 is SVGIG (reference sequence). The CDR3 consists of 14 residues. The CDR3 nucleotides read TGTGCCTGCACAGGGGGCGCAGTAGATTCACCCCTCCACTTT. Translating it yields CACTGGAVDSPLHF.

This chain connects TRBV27 to TRBJ2-7; 7 bases agree with TRBD1. The trim removed 0 bases at V and 0 bases at J, leaving 8 bases unmatched. The CDR3 has 17 amino acids. From germline, CDR1 is MNHEY and CDR2 SMNVEV (reference sequence). The CDR3 DNA sequence: TGTGCCAGCAGTTTATCCTCCGGGACAGATAGCTCCTACGAGCAGTACTTC. Translating it yields CASSLSSGTDSSYEQYF.

CDR3 bases: TGTGCCAGCAGCCAAGATCCGGGAGCAGCAGATACGCAGTATTTT. Translation gives CASSQDPGAADTQYF. V usage is TRBV3-1 (or the pseudogene TRBV3-2) and J usage is TRBJ2-3; weak D call: TRBD2 (6 bases). The V gene's germline CDR1 is LGHDT and CDR2 YNNKEL (reference sequence). V lost 0 bases and J 4 bases, leaving 11 bases between the germline ends. The CDR3 is 15 amino acids.

V usage is TRBV10-1 and J usage is TRBJ2-5; the D is unclear. CDR1 and CDR2 from the germline V gene are WNHNN and SYGVQD (reference sequence). V was clipped by 4 bases and J by 1 base, with 7 bases between them. This CDR3 is built from 13 residues. CDR3 region: CASSVGVQETQYF. Here the CDR3 DNA reads TGCGCCAGCAGTGTGGGCGTCCAAGAGACCCAGTACTTC.

This clone was observed a few times. CDR3 nucleotides: TGTGCCAGTCGATCAGGGTATCCCAAAAACATTCAGTACTTC. Its protein is CASRSGYPKNIQYF. This chain connects TRBV19 to TRBJ2-4; D possibly corresponds to TRBD1 (5 bases). Germline lookup yields CDR1 LNHDA and CDR2 SQIVND (reference sequence). The CDR3 covers 14 residues. The ends were cut back, 8 bases at V and 2 bases at J, with 13 bases in the middle.

This clone was counted a single time. The chain combines TRBV6-5 with TRBJ2-4; possibly TRBD2 for D (5 bases). Trimming took off 5 bases at V and 3 bases at J, with 11 bases between the two ends. The CDR3 is 14 amino acids. CDR1 is MNHEY, CDR2 SVGAGI, per germline. The CDR3 protein is CASSRGRIKNIQYF. CDR3 DNA sequence: TGTGCCAGCAGTCGAGGGCGCATCAAAAACATTCAGTACTTC.

The chain has TRBV21-1 and TRBJ1-6; TRBD1 was called by the table and not checked on the DNA. TRBV21-1 is reported as a pseudogene. The CDR3 length is 17 residues. The CDR3 spells CASSKGTGPGYNSPLHF. The CDR3 nucleotides are TGTGCCAGCAGCAAAGGAACAGGGCCCGGATATAATTCACCCCTCCACTTT.

The V and J genes are TRBV5-5 and TRBJ1-1, with 8 bases identical to TRBD1. The CDR3 runs to 19 residues. The ends lost 1 base at V and 5 bases at J; junction bases unmatched: 19. The germline V gene has CDR1 SGHKS and CDR2 YYEKEE (reference sequence). In DNA form, the CDR3 reads TGTGCCAGCAGCTTGAGACGGCCAGGGGGCGATTTTGTTAGTACTGAAGCTTTCTTT. Translated, it gives CASSLRRPGGDFVSTEAFF.

The chain uses TRBV10-1 and TRBJ1-6; D remains unclear. The CDR3 has 15 residues. Trimming cost V 3 bases and J 5 bases, with 11 bases left between them. From germline, CDR1 is WNHNN and CDR2 SYGVQD (reference sequence). CDR3 protein: CASSDGLRDNSPLHF. The DNA for the CDR3 is TGCGCCAGCAGTGATGGGTTGCGGGATAATTCACCCCTCCACTTT.

The rearrangement joins TRBV5-1 to TRBJ1-2; tentative D call: TRBD1 (5 bases). CDR3 length equals 15 residues. Germline loops: CDR1 SGHRS, CDR2 YFSETQ. Trimming left V 1 base short and J 4 bases short, with 14 bases between. The CDR3 DNA sequence: TGCGCCAGCAGCTTGTCTCTCGGGGGAACCTATGGCTACACCTTC. Translating it yields CASSLSLGGTYGYTF.

This clone was counted a single time. The J gene is TRBJ2-3, the V gene TRBV18; 8 bases line up with TRBD2. V was pared by 2 bases and J by 6 bases, with 16 bases of the junction left unmatched. From germline, CDR1 is KGHSH and CDR2 LQKENI. This CDR3 is built from 18 residues. This CDR3 reads CASSPIVMDSRGRDTQYF. The CDR3 region has the DNA TGTGCCAGCTCACCAATCGTAATGGACTCGCGCGGGAGGGATACGCAGTATTTT.

The chain has TRBV6-5 and TRBJ1-5; D might be TRBD1 (5 bases). Germline V gene sequence: CDR1 MNHEY, CDR2 SVGAGI. With 8 bases removed from V and 7 bases from J, the gap between germline ends came to 18 bases. The CDR3 is 14 residues long. CDR3 sequence (DNA): TGTGCCAGCGGTAAGGGGAAGAGCCTCCAGCCCCAGCATTTT. Residues: CASGKGKSLQPQHF.

The J gene is TRBJ1-1, the V gene TRBV7-2; 8 positions match TRBD1. The V segment lost 5 bases and the J segment 10 bases; nucleotides outside the gene matches: 6. CDR1 and CDR2 from the germline V gene are SGHTA and FQGNSA. CDR3 length: 12 residues. The CDR3 DNA is TGTGCCAGCAGCAATGGACAGGGAGGAGCTTTCTTT. The encoded protein is CASSNGQGGAFF. The complete variable domain, with remaining parts taken from reference TRBV7-2 and TRBJ1-1, reads GAGVSQSPSNKVTEKGKDVELRCDPISGHTALYWYRQSLGQGLEFLIYFQGNSAPDKSGLPSDRFSAERTGGSVSTLTIQRTQQEDSAVYLCASSNGQGGAFFGQGTRLTVV.

The V call is TRBV7-9, the J call TRBJ1-2, with D perhaps matching TRBD1 (6 bases). The CDR3 has 13 residues. Trimming cost V 5 bases and J 0 bases, with 7 bases left between them. Germline assignment: CDR1 SEHNR and CDR2 FQNEAQ (reference sequence). CDR3 DNA sequence: TGTGCCAGCAGCCGACAGGCTAACTATGGCTACACCTTC. Protein product: CASSRQANYGYTF. The variable domain in full, with the rest retrieved from reference TRBV7-9 and TRBJ1-2, is DTGVSQNPRHKITKRGQNVTFRCDPISEHNRLYWYRQTLGQGPEFLTYFQNEAQLEKSRLLSDRFSAERPKGSFSTLEIQRTEQGDSAMYLCASSRQANYGYTFGSGTRLTVV.

The chain carries TRBV30 and TRBJ1-2; 10 nucleotides match TRBD1. Losses at the gene ends were 2 bases for V and 7 bases for J; bases not matched to a gene: 4. Germline V lookup: CDR1 GTSNPN, CDR2 SVGIG (reference sequence). The CDR3 loop spans 13 amino acids. The CDR3 loop reads CAWSKGQGPGYTF. CDR3 nucleotides: TGTGCCTGGAGTAAGGGACAGGGGCCTGGCTACACCTTC.

V is TRBV30 and J is TRBJ1-2; TRBD1 aligns across 7 bases. In germline, CDR1 is GTSNPN, CDR2 SVGIG (reference sequence). J gave up 3 bases and V 1 base, and 2 bases lay outside the gene matches. This CDR3 has 13 amino acids. CDR3 in DNA: TGTGCCTGGAGTGGGGACAGCTACTATGGCTACACCTTC. The encoded protein is CAWSGDSYYGYTF.

The chain combines TRBV10-2 with TRBJ1-1; D gene uncertain. The CDR3 length is 14 residues. CDR1 WSHSY and CDR2 SAAADI come from the germline V gene. V shed 3 bases and J shed 1 base, with 9 bases lying between them. The chain's CDR3 is CASSDWQSNTEAFF. The DNA of the CDR3 is TGCGCCAGCAGTGATTGGCAGTCGAACACTGAAGCTTTCTTT.

The V gene is TRBV7-9, the J gene TRBJ1-5; D unresolved. In germline, CDR1 is SEHNR, CDR2 FQNEAQ (reference sequence). The CDR3 spans 14 residues. V dropped 5 bases and J dropped 2 bases, with 10 bases sitting between them. The CDR3 here is CASSPPSGNQPQHF. Written as DNA, the CDR3 is TGTGCCAGCAGCCCACCCAGTGGCAATCAGCCCCAGCATTTT.

The chain carries TRBV18 and TRBJ1-2; D is unresolved. Trimming pared 0 bases from V and 8 bases from J, leaving 19 bases between. The CDR3 has 16 amino acids. Germline V gene lookup returns CDR1 KGHSH and CDR2 LQKENI. This CDR3 reads CASSPPAYDRHEGYTF. In nucleotides, the CDR3 is TGTGCCAGCTCACCACCGGCCTACGACCGACATGAAGGCTACACCTTC. The full variable domain, rest sourced from reference TRBV18 and TRBJ1-2, is NAGVMQNPRHLVRRRGQEARLRCSPMKGHSHVYWYRQLPEEGLKFMVYLQKENIIDESGMPKERFSAEFPKEGPSILRIQQVVRGDSAAYFCASSPPAYDRHEGYTFGSGTRLTVV.